One sample yielded the 21 T cell receptor beta chains listed below, sequenced in a study of monozygotic twins with inflammatory bowel disease. Using the 5' RACE reads, TCRdb records one entry per CDR3 protein without DNA. The sample data list approximately 330,000 distinct CDR3 sequences. Material: blood. These receptors all come from a human donor with ulcerative colitis or Crohn's disease, or a healthy co-twin of an affected twin (not recorded which).

The CDR3 sequence: CASRGTGGERRGYTF. The V call is TRBV6-1, the J call TRBJ1-2; the TCRdb D gene call, TRBD1, has no DNA to confirm it. CDR1 and CDR2 from the germline V gene are MNHNS and SASEGT. CDR3 length: 15 amino acids.

The chain carries TRBV7-9 and TRBJ2-1; TCRdb proposes TRBD2, but this gene call is untestable without DNA. This CDR3 is built from 15 residues. Germline CDR1 is SEHNR and CDR2 is FQNEAQ (reference sequence). The CDR3 here is CASSWGTSDSNEQFF. Supplemented by reference TRBV7-9 and TRBJ2-1, the full variable domain reads DTGVSQNPRHKITKRGQNVTFRCDPISEHNRLYWYRQTLGQGPEFLTYFQNEAQLEKSRLLSDRFSAERPKGSFSTLEIQRTEQGDSAMYLCASSWGTSDSNEQFFGPGTRLTVL.

The chain employs TRBV20-1 and TRBJ2-3; the TCRdb call, TRBD2, lacks DNA for checking. Germline V CDR1 and CDR2: DFQATT, SNEGSKA (reference sequence). The CDR3 loop spans 15 amino acids. The chain's CDR3 is CSAAGPQGPTDTQYF.

V is TRBV29-1 and J is TRBJ2-3; there is no DNA to check the TCRdb D call of TRBD1. CDR3 length: 15 amino acids. Germline V gene data show CDR1 as SQVTM and CDR2 as ANQGSEA. The CDR3 is CSVGLHGIRTDTQYF.

The chain carries TRBV20-1 and TRBJ1-5. CDR1 and CDR2 from the germline V gene are DFQATT and SNEGSKA (reference sequence). The CDR3 has 12 amino acids. CDR3 residues: CSARIGNQPQHF.

The genes are TRBV6-2 or TRBV6-3 and TRBJ1-1. The CDR3 is made up of 13 amino acids. Looked up from germline, CDR1 is MNHEY and CDR2 is SVGEGT. The CDR3 is CASGWVGNTQAFF.

The V gene is TRBV7-9, the J gene TRBJ2-1. Germline CDR1 is SEHNR and CDR2 is FQNEAQ (reference sequence). The CDR3 length is 12 residues. The CDR3 region is CASSTSRNEQFF.

This sequence joins TRBV27 and TRBJ2-2; the D call from TCRdb, TRBD1, cannot be confirmed without DNA. Germline CDR1 and CDR2: MNHEY and SMNVEV (reference sequence). This CDR3 has 14 amino acids. The CDR3 protein is CASSLQGGTGELFF.

V is TRBV7-9 and J is TRBJ2-2; TCRdb designates TRBD2, a call that cannot be tested without DNA. The CDR3 has 16 residues. From germline, CDR1 is SEHNR and CDR2 FQNEAQ (reference sequence). The CDR3 loop reads CASSPSYRADTGELFF.

The gene calls are TRBV7-9 and TRBJ2-3; TCRdb proposes TRBD2, but this gene call is untestable without DNA. The germline gives CDR1 SEHNR, CDR2 FQNEAQ (reference sequence). This CDR3 is built from 15 residues. CDR3 sequence reads: CASRDLAGSADTQYF. Based on the CDR3 plus reference TRBV7-9 and TRBJ2-3, the full variable domain is DTGVSQNPRHKITKRGQNVTFRCDPISEHNRLYWYRQTLGQGPEFLTYFQNEAQLEKSRLLSDRFSAERPKGSFSTLEIQRTEQGDSAMYLCASRDLAGSADTQYFGPGTRLTVL.

J is TRBJ2-3 and V is TRBV5-4. Germline V gene lookup returns CDR1 SGHNT and CDR2 YYREEE (reference sequence). This CDR3 has 15 residues. CDR3 sequence: CASSEYKTGTDTQYF.

The V gene is TRBV5-1, the J gene TRBJ1-1; as DNA is missing, the TRBD1 call by TCRdb cannot be tested. Germline values: CDR1 SGHRS, CDR2 YFSETQ. The CDR3 is 15 amino acids. CDR3 sequence: CASSFGDRDNTEAFF.

The chain is built from TRBV7-9 and TRBJ2-7; TCRdb calls TRBD1, which cannot be checked without DNA. Germline V gene data show CDR1 as SEHNR and CDR2 as FQNEAQ (reference sequence). CDR3 length: 13 residues. CDR3 in amino acids: CASSFGVGGEQYF.

The V gene is TRBV9, the J gene TRBJ2-5; the D gene TCRdb calls, TRBD1, cannot be checked with no DNA. CDR3 length equals 15 residues. Germline V lookup: CDR1 SGDLS, CDR2 YYNGEE. CDR3 in amino acids: CASSPAPLLQETQYF. The whole variable domain, filled in from reference TRBV9 and TRBJ2-5, reads DSGVTQTPKHLITATGQRVTLRCSPRSGDLSVYWYQQSLDQGLQFLIQYYNGEERAKGNILERFSAQQFPDLHSELNLSSLELGDSALYFCASSPAPLLQETQYFGPGTRLLVL.

The chain joins TRBV11-2 to TRBJ1-1; TCRdb's D gene call, TRBD1, goes unchecked for lack of DNA. The CDR3 spans 15 residues. Germline CDR1 and CDR2: SGHAT and FQNNGV. The CDR3 loop reads CASSRGQGTNTEAFF.

V is TRBV28 and J is TRBJ2-7; the D gene TCRdb calls, TRBD1, cannot be checked with no DNA. This CDR3 comprises 16 residues. Germline CDR1 reads MDHEN; CDR2 reads SYDVKM. The CDR3 is CASSSPPGQGSYEQYF.

The rearrangement joins TRBV24-1 to TRBJ2-1. This CDR3 has 14 residues. Per the germline V gene, CDR1 is KGHDR and CDR2 is SFDVKD. Here the CDR3 reads CATSDRTEYNEQFF.

This CDR3 is CSPGGGYEQYF. This rearrangement joins TRBV20-1 to TRBJ2-7; TCRdb's D call of TRBD1 is untestable without DNA. CDR3 length equals 11 residues. CDR1 is DFQATT, CDR2 SNEGSKA, per germline (reference sequence).

The CDR3 here is CASSLWDRASYEQYF. This sequence joins TRBV28 and TRBJ2-7. Germline CDR1 and CDR2: MDHEN and SYDVKM. This CDR3 comprises 15 residues.

Here the CDR3 reads CASSQDLQRGDATDTQYF. This chain joins TRBV4-3 and TRBJ2-3; TCRdb returns TRBD2, unconfirmable since there is no DNA. Germline CDR1 is LGHNA and CDR2 is YSLEER. The CDR3 sequence is 18 residues long.

This chain joins TRBV14 and TRBJ2-7. The CDR3 is 13 residues long. Germline CDR1 reads SGHDN; CDR2 reads FVKESK. CDR3 sequence: CASSPPAPYEQYF.